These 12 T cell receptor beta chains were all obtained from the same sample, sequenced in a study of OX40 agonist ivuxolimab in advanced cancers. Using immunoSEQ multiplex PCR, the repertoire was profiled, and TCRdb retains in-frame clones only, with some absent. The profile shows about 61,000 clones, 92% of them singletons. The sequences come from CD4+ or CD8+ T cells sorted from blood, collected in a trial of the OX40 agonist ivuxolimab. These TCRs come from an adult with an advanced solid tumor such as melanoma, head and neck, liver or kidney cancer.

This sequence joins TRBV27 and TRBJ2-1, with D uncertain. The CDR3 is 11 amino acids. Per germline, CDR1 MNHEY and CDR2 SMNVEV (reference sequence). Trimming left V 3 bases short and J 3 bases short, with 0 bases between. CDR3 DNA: TGTGCCAGCAGTTTCTACAATGAGCAGTTCTTC. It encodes CASSFYNEQFF.

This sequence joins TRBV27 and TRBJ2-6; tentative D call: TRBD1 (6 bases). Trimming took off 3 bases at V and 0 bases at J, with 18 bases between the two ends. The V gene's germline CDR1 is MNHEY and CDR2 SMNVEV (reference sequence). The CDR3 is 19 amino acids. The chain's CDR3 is CASSLAVVDSLSGANVLTF. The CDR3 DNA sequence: TGTGCCAGCAGTTTGGCGGTTGTGGACAGCCTCTCTGGGGCCAACGTCCTGACTTTC.

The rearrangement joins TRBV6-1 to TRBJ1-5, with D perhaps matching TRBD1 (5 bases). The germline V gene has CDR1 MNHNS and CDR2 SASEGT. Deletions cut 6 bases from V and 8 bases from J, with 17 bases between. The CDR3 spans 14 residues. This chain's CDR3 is CASRHNRLGEPQHF. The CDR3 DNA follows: TGTGCCAGCAGACACAACAGGCTCGGGGAGCCCCAGCATTTT.

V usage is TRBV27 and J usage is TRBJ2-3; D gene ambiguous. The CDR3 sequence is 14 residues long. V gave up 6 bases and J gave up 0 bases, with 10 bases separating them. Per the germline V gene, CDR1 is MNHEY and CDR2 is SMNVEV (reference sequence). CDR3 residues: CASSLGLSTDTQYF. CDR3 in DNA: TGTGCCAGCAGCCTAGGCTTAAGCACAGATACGCAGTATTTT.

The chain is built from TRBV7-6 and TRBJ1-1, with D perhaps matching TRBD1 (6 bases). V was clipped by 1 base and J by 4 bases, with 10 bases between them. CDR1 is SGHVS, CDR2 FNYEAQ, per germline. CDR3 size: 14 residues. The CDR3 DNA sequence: TGTGCCAGCAGCTTAGAGGGGGTTGGCACTGAAGCTTTCTTT. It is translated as CASSLEGVGTEAFF. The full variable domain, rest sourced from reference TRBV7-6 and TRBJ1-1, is GAGVSQSPRYKVTKRGQDVALRCDPISGHVSLYWYRQALGQGPEFLTYFNYEAQQDKSGLPNDRFSAERPEGSISTLTIQRTEQRDSAMYRCASSLEGVGTEAFFGQGTRLTVV.

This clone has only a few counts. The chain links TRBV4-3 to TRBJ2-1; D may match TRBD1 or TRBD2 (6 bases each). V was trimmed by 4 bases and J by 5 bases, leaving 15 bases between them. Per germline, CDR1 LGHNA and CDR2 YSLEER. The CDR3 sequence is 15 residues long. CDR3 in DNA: TGCGCCAGCAGCCCCTTGGAGGGGGAGCACAATGAGCAGTTCTTC. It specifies CASSPLEGEHNEQFF.

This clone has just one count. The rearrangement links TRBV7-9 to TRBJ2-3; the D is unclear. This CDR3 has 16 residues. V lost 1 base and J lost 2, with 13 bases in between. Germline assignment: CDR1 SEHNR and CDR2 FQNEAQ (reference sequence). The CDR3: CASSLVLGPPTDTQYF. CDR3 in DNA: TGTGCCAGCAGCTTAGTGCTAGGCCCCCCCACAGATACGCAGTATTTT.

In DNA form, the CDR3 reads TGCGCCAGCAGCTTGGAAGGGACAGGAGGAGGAGATACGCAGTATTTT. It translates to CASSLEGTGGGDTQYF. The rearrangement joins TRBV5-1 to TRBJ2-3, with TRBD1 identical over 8 bases. From germline, CDR1 is SGHRS and CDR2 YFSETQ. V gave up 0 bases and J gave up 5 bases; unmatched junction bases: 8. This CDR3 comprises 16 residues.

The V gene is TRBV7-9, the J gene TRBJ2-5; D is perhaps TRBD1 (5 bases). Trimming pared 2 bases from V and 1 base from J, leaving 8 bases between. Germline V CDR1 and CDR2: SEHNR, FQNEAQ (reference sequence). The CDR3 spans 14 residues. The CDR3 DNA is TGTGCCAGCAGCTTACAGGGAACCCAAGAGACCCAGTACTTC. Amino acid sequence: CASSLQGTQETQYF.

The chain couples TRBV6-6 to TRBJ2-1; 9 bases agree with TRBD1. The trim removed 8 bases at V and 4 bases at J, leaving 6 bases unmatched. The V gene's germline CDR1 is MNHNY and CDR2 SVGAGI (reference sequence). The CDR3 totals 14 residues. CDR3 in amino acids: CASRDRGTYNEQFF. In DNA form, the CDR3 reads TGTGCCAGCCGAGACAGGGGGACTTACAATGAGCAGTTCTTC.

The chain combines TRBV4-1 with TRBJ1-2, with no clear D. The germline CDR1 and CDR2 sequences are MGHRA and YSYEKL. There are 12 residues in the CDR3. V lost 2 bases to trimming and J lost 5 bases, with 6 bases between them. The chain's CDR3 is CASSQFAYGYTF. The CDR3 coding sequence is TGCGCCAGCAGCCAATTTGCTTATGGCTACACCTTC.

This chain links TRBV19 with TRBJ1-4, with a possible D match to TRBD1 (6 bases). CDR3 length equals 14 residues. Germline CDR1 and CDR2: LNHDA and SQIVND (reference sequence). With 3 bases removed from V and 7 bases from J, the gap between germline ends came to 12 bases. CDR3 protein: CASSIFQGSEKLFF. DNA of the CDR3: TGTGCCAGTAGTATTTTCCAGGGGAGTGAAAAACTGTTTTTT.